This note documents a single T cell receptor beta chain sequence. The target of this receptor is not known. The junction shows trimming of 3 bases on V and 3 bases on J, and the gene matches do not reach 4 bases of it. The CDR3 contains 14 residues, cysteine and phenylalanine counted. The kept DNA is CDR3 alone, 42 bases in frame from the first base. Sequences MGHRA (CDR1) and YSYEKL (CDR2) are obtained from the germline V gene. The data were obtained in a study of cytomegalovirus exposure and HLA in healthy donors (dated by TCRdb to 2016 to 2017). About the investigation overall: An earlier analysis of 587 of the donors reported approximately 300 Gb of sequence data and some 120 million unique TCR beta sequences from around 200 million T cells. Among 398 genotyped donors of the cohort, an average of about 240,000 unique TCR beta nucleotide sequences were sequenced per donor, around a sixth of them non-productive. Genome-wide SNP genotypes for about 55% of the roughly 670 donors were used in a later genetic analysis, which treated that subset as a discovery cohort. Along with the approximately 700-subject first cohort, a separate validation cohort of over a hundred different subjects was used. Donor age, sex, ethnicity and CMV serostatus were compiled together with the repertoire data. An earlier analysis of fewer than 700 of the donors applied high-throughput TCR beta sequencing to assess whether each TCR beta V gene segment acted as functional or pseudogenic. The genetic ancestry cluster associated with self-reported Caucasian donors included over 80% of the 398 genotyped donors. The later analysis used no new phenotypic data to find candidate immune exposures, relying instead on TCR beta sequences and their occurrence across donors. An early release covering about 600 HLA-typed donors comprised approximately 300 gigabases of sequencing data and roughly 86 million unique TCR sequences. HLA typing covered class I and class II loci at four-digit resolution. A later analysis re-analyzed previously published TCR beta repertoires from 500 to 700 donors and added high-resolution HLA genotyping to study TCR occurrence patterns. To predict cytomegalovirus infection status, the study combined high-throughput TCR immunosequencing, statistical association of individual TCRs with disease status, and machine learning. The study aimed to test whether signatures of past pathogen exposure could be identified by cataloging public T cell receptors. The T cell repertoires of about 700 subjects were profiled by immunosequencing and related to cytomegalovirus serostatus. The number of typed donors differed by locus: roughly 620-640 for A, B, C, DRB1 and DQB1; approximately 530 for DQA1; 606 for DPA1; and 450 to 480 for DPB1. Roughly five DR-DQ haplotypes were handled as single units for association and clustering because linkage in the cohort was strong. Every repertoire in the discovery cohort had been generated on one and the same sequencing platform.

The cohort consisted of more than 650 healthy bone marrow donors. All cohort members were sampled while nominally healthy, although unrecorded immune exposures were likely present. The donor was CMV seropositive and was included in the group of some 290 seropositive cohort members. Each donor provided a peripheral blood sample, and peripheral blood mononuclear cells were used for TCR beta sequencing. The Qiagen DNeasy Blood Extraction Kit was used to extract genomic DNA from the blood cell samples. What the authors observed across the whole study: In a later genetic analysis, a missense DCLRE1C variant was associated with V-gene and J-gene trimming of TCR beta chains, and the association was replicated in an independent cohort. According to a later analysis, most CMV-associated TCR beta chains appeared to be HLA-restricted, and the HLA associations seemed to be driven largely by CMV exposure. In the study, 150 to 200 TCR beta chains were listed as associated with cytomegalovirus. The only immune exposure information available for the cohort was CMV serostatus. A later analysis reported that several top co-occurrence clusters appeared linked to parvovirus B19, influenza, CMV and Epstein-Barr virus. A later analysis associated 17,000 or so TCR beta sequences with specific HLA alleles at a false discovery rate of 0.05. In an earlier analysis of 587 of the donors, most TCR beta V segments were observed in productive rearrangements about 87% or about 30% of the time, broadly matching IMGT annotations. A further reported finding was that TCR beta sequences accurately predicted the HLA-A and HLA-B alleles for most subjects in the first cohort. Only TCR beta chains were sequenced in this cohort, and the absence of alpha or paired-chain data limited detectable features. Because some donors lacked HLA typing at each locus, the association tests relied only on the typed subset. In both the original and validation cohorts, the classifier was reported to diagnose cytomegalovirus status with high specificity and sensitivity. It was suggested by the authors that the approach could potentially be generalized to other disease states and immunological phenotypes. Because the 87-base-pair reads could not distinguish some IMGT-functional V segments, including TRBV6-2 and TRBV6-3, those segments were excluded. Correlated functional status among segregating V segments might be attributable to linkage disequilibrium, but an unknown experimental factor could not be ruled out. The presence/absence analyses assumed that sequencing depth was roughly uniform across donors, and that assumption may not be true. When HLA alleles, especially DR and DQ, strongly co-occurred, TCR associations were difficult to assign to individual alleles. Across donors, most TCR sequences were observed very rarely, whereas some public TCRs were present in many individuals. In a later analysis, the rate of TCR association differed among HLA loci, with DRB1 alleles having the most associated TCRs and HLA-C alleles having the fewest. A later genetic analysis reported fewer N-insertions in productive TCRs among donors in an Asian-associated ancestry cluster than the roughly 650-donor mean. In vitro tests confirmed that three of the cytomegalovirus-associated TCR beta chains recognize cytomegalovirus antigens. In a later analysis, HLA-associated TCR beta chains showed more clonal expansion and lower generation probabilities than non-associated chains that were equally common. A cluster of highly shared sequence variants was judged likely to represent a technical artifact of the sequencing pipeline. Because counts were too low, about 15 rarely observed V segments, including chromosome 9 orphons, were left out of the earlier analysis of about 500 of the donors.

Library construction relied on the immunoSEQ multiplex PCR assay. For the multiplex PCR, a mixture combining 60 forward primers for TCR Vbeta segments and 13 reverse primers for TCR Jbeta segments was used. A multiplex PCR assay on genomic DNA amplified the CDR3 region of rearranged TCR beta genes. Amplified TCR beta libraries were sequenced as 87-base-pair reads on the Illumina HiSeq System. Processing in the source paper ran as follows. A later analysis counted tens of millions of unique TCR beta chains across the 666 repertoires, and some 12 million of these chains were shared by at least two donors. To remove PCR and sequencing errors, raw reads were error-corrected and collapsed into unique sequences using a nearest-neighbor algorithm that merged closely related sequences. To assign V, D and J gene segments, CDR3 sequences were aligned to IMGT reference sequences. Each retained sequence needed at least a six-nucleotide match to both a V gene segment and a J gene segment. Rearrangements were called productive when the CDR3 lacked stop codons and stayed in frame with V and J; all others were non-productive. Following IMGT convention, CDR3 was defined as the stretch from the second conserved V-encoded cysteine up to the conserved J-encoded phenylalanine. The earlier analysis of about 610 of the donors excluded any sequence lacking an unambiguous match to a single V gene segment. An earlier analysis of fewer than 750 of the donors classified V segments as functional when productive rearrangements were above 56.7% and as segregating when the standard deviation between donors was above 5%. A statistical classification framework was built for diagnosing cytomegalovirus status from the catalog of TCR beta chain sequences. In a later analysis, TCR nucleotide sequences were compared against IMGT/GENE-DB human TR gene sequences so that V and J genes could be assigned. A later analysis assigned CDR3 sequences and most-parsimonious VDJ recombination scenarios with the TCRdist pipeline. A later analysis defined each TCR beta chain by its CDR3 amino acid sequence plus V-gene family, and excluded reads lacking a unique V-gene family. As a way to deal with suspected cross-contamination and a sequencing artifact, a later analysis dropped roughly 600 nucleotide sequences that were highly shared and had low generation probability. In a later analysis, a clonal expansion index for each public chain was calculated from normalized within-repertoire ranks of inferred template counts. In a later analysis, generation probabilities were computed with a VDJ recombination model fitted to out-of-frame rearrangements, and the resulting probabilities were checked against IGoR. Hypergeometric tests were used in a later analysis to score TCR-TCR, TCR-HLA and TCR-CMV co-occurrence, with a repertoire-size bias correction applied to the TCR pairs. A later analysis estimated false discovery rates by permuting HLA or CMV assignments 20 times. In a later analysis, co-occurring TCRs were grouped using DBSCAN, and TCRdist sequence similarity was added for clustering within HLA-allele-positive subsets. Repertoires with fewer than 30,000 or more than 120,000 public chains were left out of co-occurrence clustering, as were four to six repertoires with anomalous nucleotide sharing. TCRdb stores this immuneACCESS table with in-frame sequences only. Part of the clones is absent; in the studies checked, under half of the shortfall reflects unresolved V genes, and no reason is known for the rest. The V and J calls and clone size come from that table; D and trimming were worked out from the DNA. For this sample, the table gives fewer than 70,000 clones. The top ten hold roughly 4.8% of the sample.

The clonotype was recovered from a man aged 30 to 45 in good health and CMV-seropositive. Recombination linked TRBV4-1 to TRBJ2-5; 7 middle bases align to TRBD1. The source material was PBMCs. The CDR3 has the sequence CASSQGTGEETQYF. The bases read TGCGCCAGCAGCCAGGGCACAGGGGAAGAGACCCAGTACTTC.